A selection of T cell receptor beta chains follows, all from one sample in a study of blood T cell repertoires in COVID-19. Method: immunoSEQ multiplex PCR; TCRdb's copy keeps in-frame clones and lacks some. Of over 150,000 clones listed, more than 85% are singletons. The material sequenced was peripheral blood. The receptors were sampled from a man between 60 and 70 years old with COVID-19, enrolled during active disease. Each CDR3 is given with its conserved first and last residue. Each record gives: CDR3 DNA, CDR3 protein, CDR3 length, V gene, J gene, D gene, clone size. The D gene is left open where the match is weak. The size of a clone is reported for some rows only, either as once, few or many, or as a class for expanded clones.

DNA: TGTGCCAGCAGCCAGGGGGGGAGCGCGCGAAGCTCCTACGAGCAGTACTTC; CDR3: CASSQGGSARSSYEQYF; length: 17; V: TRBV3-1/TRBV3-2; J: TRBJ2-7; D: TRBD2; size: -
DNA: TGTGCCAGCAGGGCTAGCGTTCCCACAGATACGCAGTATTTT; CDR3: CASRASVPTDTQYF; length: 14; V: TRBV2; J: TRBJ2-3; D: -; size: -
DNA: TGTGCCAGCAGCTCCCGGGACGGACTAAATGAAAAACTGTTTTTT; CDR3: CASSSRDGLNEKLFF; length: 15; V: TRBV11-2; J: TRBJ1-4; D: -; size: -
DNA: TGTGCCAGCAGTGGACTAGCGGGGATTTTAACCGGGGAGCTGTTTTTT; CDR3: CASSGLAGILTGELFF; length: 16; V: TRBV2; J: TRBJ2-2; D: TRBD2; size: -
DNA: TGTGCCATCAGTGACCCGACAGGGAGCTCCTACGAGCAGTACTTC; CDR3: CAISDPTGSSYEQYF; length: 15; V: TRBV10-3; J: TRBJ2-7; D: TRBD1; size: -
DNA: TGTGCCAGCAGCTTGGGTCAAACCGGGACAGAGGCTTTCTTT; CDR3: CASSLGQTGTEAFF; length: 14; V: TRBV13; J: TRBJ1-1; D: TRBD1; size: -
DNA: TGTGCCATCTCCGGCCTACTACCTGAAAAACTGTTTTTT; CDR3: CAISGLLPEKLFF; length: 13; V: TRBV6-5; J: TRBJ1-4; D: -; size: -
DNA: TGTGCCAGTAGTGCGACAGGGGGCCGAATCCTGTTTTTT; CDR3: CASSATGGRILFF; length: 13; V: TRBV19; J: TRBJ1-4; D: TRBD1; size: few
DNA: TGTGCCAGCAGTAGCGGACTAGCGGGGAATAATGAGCAGTTCTTC; CDR3: CASSSGLAGNNEQFF; length: 15; V: TRBV2; J: TRBJ2-1; D: TRBD2; size: once
DNA: TGTGCCAGCAGCCTCCTAGGGGGAAACACTGAAGCTTTCTTT; CDR3: CASSLLGGNTEAFF; length: 14; V: TRBV11-2; J: TRBJ1-1; D: -; size: -
DNA: TGTGCCAGCAGCTTAGGAGGGGGAACTAATGAAAAACTGTTTTTT; CDR3: CASSLGGGTNEKLFF; length: 15; V: TRBV7-9; J: TRBJ1-4; D: -; size: once
DNA: TGCGCCAGCAGCCCACGACAGGGTTCGAACACCGGGGAGCTGTTTTTT; CDR3: CASSPRQGSNTGELFF; length: 16; V: TRBV5-1; J: TRBJ2-2; D: TRBD1; size: -
DNA: TGTGCCAGCAGTCACGGGGGGTACACCGGGGAGCTGTTTTTT; CDR3: CASSHGGYTGELFF; length: 14; V: TRBV6-2/TRBV6-3; J: TRBJ2-2; D: TRBD2; size: -
DNA: TGTGCCAGCAGCTTGGGTCAGGCGAGCACACCCCTCCACTTT; CDR3: CASSLGQASTPLHF; length: 14; V: TRBV5-6; J: TRBJ1-6; D: -; size: -
DNA: TGTGCCAGCAGCTCCCGGGACAGGGTCAACAATGAGCAGTTCTTC; CDR3: CASSSRDRVNNEQFF; length: 15; V: TRBV3-1/TRBV3-2; J: TRBJ2-1; D: TRBD1; size: once
DNA: TGTGCCTGGACCGGGGCTAGCGGGATCCTTTATGAGCAGTTCTTC; CDR3: CAWTGASGILYEQFF; length: 15; V: TRBV30; J: TRBJ2-1; D: TRBD2; size: -
DNA: TGTGCCAGCAGTTACATGGGACAGGCATATTCACCCCTCCACTTT; CDR3: CASSYMGQAYSPLHF; length: 15; V: TRBV6-2/TRBV6-3; J: TRBJ1-6; D: TRBD1; size: once
DNA: TGTGCCAGCAGCCAAGATTCTTATGAGGCCTTTTCACCCCTCCACTTT; CDR3: CASSQDSYEAFSPLHF; length: 16; V: TRBV4-2; J: TRBJ1-6; D: -; size: -
DNA: TGTGCCAGCAGTGAGAGTTGGGAGGAGACCCAGTACTTC; CDR3: CASSESWEETQYF; length: 13; V: TRBV2; J: TRBJ2-5; D: -; size: -
DNA: TGTGCCAGCAGCCCTACAGGGGTACCTAATGAAAAACTGTTTTTT; CDR3: CASSPTGVPNEKLFF; length: 15; V: TRBV7-9; J: TRBJ1-4; D: TRBD1; size: -
DNA: TGTGCCAGCAGCCAGGGCGGGGGCTCCTCAGTGGACAATGAGCAGTTCTTC; CDR3: CASSQGGGSSVDNEQFF; length: 17; V: TRBV5-4; J: TRBJ2-1; D: -; size: once
DNA: TGTGCCACCAGTGACTCCCGAGGGGGCAGGACTGAAGCTTTCTTT; CDR3: CATSDSRGGRTEAFF; length: 15; V: TRBV24-1; J: TRBJ1-1; D: TRBD1; size: few
DNA: TGTGCCAGCAGTTTTTCTTCGCGGGGTTCTGGAAACACCATATATTTT; CDR3: CASSFSSRGSGNTIYF; length: 16; V: TRBV28; J: TRBJ1-3; D: -; size: -
DNA: TGTGCCAGCAGCCACTGGACAGGGATCTCTGGAAACACCATATATTTT; CDR3: CASSHWTGISGNTIYF; length: 16; V: TRBV14; J: TRBJ1-3; D: TRBD1; size: -
DNA: TGTGCCAGCAGCTTAGTAGCGAGAAGGGCTGAAAAACTGTTTTTT; CDR3: CASSLVARRAEKLFF; length: 15; V: TRBV7-2; J: TRBJ1-4; D: -; size: once
DNA: TGTGCCAGCTCACCGAACAGGTTAGGGGAGACCCAGTACTTC; CDR3: CASSPNRLGETQYF; length: 14; V: TRBV18; J: TRBJ2-5; D: -; size: -
DNA: TGTGCCAGCAGTGACGGAGGTCGTCAGTACTTC; CDR3: CASSDGGRQYF; length: 11; V: TRBV6-1; J: TRBJ2-7; D: -; size: -